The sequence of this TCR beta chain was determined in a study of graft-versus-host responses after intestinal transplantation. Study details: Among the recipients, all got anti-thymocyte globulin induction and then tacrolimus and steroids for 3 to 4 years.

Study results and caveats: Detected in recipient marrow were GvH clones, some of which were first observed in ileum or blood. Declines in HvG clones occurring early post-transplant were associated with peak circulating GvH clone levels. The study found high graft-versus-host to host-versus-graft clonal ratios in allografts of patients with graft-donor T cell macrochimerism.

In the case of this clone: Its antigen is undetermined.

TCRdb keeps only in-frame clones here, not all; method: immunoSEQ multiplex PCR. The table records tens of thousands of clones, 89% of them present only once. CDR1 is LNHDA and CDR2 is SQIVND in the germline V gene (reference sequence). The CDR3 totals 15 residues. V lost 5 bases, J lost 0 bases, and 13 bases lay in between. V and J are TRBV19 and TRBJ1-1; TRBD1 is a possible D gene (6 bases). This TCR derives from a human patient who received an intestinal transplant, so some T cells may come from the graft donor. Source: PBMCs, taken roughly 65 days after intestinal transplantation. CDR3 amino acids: CASSPIGGVNTEAFF. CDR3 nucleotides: TGTGCCAGTAGTCCCATTGGGGGCGTGAACACTGAAGCTTTCTTT.